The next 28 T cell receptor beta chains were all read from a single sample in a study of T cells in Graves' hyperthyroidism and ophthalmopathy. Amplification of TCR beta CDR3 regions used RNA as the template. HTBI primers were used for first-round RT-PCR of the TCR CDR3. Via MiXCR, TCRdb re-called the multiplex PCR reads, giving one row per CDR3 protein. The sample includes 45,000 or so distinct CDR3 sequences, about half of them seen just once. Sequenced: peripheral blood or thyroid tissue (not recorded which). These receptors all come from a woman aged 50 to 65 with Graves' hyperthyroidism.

The DNA of the CDR3 is TGCAGCGTTGAGACGGGTGGCACCAAGGCTCACGAGCAGTACTTC. It encodes CSVETGGTKAHEQYF. The chain joins TRBV29-1 to TRBJ2-7, with D unclear. Germline CDR1 reads SQVTM; CDR2 reads ANQGSEA. Trimming removed 3 bases at V and 5 bases at J, with 20 bases between. The CDR3 covers 15 residues.

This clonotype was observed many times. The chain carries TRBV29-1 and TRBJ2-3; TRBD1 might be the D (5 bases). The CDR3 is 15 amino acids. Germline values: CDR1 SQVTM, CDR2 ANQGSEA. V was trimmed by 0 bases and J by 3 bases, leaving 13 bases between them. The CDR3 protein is CSVEDQAGFTDTQYF. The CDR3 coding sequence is TGCAGCGTTGAAGATCAGGCAGGGTTTACAGATACGCAGTATTTT.

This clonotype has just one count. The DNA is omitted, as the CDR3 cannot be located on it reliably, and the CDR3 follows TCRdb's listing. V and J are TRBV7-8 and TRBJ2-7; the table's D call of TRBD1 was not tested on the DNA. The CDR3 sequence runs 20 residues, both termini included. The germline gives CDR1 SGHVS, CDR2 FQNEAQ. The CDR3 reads CDSSIYLCSMTEGSRYEQYF.

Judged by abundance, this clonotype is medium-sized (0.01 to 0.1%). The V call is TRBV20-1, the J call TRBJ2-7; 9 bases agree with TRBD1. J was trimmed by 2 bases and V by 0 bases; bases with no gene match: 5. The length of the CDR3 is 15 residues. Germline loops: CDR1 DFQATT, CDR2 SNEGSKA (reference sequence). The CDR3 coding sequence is TGCAGTGCTAGAGATAGGGACAGGGTTGCCTACGAGCAGTACTTC. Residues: CSARDRDRVAYEQYF.

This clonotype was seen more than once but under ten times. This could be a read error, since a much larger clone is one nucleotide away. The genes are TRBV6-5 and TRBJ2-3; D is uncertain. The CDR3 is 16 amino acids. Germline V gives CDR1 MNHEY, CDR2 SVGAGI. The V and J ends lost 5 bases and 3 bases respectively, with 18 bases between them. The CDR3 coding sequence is TGTGCCAGCAGTGTCTACTACGACGTAGTTACAGATACGCAGTATTTT. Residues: CASSVYYDVVTDTQYF.

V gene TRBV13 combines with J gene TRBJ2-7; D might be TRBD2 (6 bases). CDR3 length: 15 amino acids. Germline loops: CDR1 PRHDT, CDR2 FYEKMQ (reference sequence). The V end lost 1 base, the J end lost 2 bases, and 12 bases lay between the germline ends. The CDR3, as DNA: TGTGCCAGCAGCTTAGCGGGAGTTAGCCCCTACGAGCAGTACTTC. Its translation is CASSLAGVSPYEQYF.

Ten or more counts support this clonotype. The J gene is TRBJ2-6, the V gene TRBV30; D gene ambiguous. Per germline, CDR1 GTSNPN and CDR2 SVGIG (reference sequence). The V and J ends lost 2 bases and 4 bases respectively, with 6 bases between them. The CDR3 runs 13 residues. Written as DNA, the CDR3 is TGTGCCTGGAGTTGGTCCGGGGCCAACGTCCTGACTTTC. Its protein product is CAWSWSGANVLTF. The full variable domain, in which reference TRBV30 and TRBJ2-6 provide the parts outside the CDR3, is SQTIHQWPATLVQPVGSPLSLECTVEGTSNPNLYWYRQAAGRGLQLLFYSVGIGQISSEVPQNLSASRPQDRQFILSSKKLLLSDSGFYLCAWSWSGANVLTFGAGSRLTVL.

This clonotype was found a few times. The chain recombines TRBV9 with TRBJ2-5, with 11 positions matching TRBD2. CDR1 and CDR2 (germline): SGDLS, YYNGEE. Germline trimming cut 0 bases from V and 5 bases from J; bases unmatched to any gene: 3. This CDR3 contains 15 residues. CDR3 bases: TGTGCCAGCAGCGTAGATAGCGGGAGGGCGGAGACCCAGTACTTC. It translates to CASSVDSGRAETQYF. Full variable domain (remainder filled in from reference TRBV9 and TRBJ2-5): DSGVTQTPKHLITATGQRVTLRCSPRSGDLSVYWYQQSLDQGLQFLIQYYNGEERAKGNILERFSAQQFPDLHSELNLSSLELGDSALYFCASSVDSGRAETQYFGPGTRLLVL.

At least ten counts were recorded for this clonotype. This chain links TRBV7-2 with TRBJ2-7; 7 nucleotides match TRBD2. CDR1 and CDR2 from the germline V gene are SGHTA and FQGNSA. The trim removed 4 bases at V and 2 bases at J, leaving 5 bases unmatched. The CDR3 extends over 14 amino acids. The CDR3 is CASSSRDYPYEQYF. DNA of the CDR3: TGTGCCAGCAGCTCCCGGGACTACCCCTACGAGCAGTACTTC.

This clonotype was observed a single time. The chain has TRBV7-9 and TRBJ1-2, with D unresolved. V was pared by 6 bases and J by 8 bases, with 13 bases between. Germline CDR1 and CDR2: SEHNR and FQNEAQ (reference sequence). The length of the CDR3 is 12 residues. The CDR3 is CASSEYGGGYTF. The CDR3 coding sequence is TGTGCCAGCAGTGAATATGGAGGGGGCTACACCTTC. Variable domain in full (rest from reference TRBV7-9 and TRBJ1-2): DTGVSQNPRHKITKRGQNVTFRCDPISEHNRLYWYRQTLGQGPEFLTYFQNEAQLEKSRLLSDRFSAERPKGSFSTLEIQRTEQGDSAMYLCASSEYGGGYTFGSGTRLTVV.

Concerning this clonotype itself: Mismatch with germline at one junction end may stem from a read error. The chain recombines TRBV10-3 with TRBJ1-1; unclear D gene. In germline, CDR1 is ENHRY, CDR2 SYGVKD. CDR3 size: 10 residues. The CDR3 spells CAISETALLF. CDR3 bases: TGTGCCATCAGTGAGACCGCTCTACTATTT.

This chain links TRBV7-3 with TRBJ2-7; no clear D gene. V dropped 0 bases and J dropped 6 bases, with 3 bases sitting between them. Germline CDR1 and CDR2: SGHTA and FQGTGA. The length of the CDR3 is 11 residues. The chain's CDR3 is CASSLTPEQYF. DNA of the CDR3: TGTGCCAGCAGCTTAACCCCCGAGCAGTACTTC. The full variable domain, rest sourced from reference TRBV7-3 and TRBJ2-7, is GAGVSQTPSNKVTEKGKYVELRCDPISGHTALYWYRQSLGQGPEFLIYFQGTGAADDSGLPNDRFFAVRPEGSVSTLKIQRTERGDSAVYLCASSLTPEQYFGPGTRLTVT.

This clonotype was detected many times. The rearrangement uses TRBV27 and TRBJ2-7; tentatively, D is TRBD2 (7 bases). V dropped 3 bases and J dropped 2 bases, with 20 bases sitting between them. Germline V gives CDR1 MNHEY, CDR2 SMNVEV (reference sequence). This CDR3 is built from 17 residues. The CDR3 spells CASSLMGASGLPYEQYF. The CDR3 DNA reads TGTGCCAGCAGTTTGATGGGGGCTAGCGGATTACCCTACGAGCAGTACTTC.

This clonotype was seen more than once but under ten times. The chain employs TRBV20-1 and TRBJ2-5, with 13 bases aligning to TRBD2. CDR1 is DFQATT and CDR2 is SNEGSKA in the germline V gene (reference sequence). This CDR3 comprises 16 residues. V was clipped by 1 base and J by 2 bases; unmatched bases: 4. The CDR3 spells CSARVPGLAGQETQYF. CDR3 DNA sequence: TGCAGTGCTAGAGTCCCGGGACTAGCGGGGCAAGAGACCCAGTACTTC.

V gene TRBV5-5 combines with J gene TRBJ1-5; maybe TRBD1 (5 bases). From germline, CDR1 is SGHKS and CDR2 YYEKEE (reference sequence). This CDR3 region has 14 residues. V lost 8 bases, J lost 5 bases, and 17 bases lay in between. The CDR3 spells CASSTGTRDQPQHF. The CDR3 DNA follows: TGTGCCAGTAGCACCGGGACCCGCGATCAGCCCCAGCATTTT. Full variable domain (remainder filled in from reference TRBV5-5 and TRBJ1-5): DAGVTQSPTHLIKTRGQQVTLRCSPISGHKSVSWYQQVLGQGPQFIFQYYEKEERGRGNFPDRFSARQFPNYSSELNVNALLLGDSALYLCASSTGTRDQPQHFGDGTRLSIL.

The DNA for the CDR3 is TGCAGCGTTGCCGCCGGGACAGGGGGCTGGGCGGGGCAGTACTTC. The encoded protein is CSVAAGTGGWAGQYF. The J gene is TRBJ2-7, the V gene TRBV29-1; 12 bases line up with TRBD1. CDR3 length: 15 amino acids. From germline, CDR1 is SQVTM and CDR2 ANQGSEA. After removal of 4 bases from V and 9 bases from J, the junction contained 13 bases not matched to a gene.

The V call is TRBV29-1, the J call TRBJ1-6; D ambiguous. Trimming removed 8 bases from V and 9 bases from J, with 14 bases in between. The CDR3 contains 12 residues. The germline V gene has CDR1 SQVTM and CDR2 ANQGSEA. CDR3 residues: CSLVGLASPLHF. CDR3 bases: TGCAGCTTAGTAGGGTTGGCTTCACCCCTCCACTTT.

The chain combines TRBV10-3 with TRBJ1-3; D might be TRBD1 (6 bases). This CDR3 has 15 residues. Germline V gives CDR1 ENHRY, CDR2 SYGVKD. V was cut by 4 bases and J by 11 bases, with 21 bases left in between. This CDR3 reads CAISAQGRLTSAIYF. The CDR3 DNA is TGTGCCATCAGTGCGCAGGGGAGACTAACGAGCGCCATATATTTT.

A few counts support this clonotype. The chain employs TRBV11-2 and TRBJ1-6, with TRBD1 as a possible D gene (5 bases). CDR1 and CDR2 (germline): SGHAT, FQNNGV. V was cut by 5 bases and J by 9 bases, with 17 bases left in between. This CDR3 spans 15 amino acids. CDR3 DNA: TGTGCCAGCAGCCAGTGGCGGGGGAGCAGTTCACCCCTCCACTTT. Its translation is CASSQWRGSSSPLHF.

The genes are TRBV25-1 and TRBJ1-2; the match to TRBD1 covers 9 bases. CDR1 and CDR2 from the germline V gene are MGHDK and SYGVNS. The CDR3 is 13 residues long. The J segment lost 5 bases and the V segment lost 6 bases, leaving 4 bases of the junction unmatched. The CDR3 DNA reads TGTGCCAGCAGAACAGGGGGCGAGTATGGCTACACCTTC. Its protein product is CASRTGGEYGYTF.

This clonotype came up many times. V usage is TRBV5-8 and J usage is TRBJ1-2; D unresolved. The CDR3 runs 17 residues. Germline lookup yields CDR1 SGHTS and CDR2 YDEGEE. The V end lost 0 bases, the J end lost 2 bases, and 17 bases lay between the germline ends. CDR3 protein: CASSLVVGQAINYGYTF. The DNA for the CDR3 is TGTGCCAGCAGCTTGGTTGTCGGTCAAGCTATCAACTATGGCTACACCTTC.

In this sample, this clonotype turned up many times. CDR3 in amino acids: CASSGPEGVAYEQYF. Written as DNA, the CDR3 is TGTGCCAGCTCCGGCCCCGAGGGGGTTGCCTACGAGCAGTACTTC. This chain uses TRBV6-6 with TRBJ2-7; a possible D gene is TRBD1 (6 bases). The CDR3 is 15 amino acids. The V and J ends lost 8 bases and 2 bases respectively, with 19 bases between them. Germline V gene data show CDR1 as MNHNY and CDR2 as SVGAGI (reference sequence).

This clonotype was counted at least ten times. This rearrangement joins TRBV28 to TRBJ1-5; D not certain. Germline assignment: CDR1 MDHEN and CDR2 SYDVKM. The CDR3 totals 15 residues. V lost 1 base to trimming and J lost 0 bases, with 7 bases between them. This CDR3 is CASSLLASSNQPQHF. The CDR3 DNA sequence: TGTGCCAGCAGTTTATTGGCTTCTAGCAATCAGCCCCAGCATTTT. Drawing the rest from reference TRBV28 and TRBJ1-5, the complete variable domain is DVKVTQSSRYLVKRTGEKVFLECVQDMDHENMFWYRQDPGLGLRLIYFSYDVKMKEKGDIPEGYSVSREKKERFSLILESASTNQTSMYLCASSLLASSNQPQHFGDGTRLSIL.

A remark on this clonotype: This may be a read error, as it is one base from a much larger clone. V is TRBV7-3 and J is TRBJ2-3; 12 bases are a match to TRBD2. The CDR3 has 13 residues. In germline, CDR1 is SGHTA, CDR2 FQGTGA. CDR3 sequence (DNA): TGTGCCAGCAGCCACATACTAGCGGGAGGCGGGCATTTT. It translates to CASSHILAGGGHF.

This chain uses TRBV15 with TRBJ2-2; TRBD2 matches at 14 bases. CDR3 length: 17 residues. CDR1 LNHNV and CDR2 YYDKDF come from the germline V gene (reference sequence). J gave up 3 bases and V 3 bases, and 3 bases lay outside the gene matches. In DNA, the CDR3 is TGTGCCACCAGCAGCTCGGGACTAGCGGGAGACACCGGGGAGCTGTTTTTT. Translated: CATSSSGLAGDTGELFF.

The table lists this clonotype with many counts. The CDR3 DNA follows: TGTGCCAGCAGCTTAAATTACGGGAGGGCCCCCGGGGAGCTGTTTTTT. Translation: CASSLNYGRAPGELFF. The V call is TRBV7-3, the J call TRBJ2-2; TRBD2 matches 8 bases. The germline V gene encodes CDR1 SGHTA and CDR2 FQGTGA. Losses at the gene ends were 1 base for V and 6 bases for J; bases not matched to a gene: 7. This CDR3 contains 16 residues. Based on the CDR3 plus reference TRBV7-3 and TRBJ2-2, the full variable domain is GAGVSQTPSNKVTEKGKYVELRCDPISGHTALYWYRQSLGQGPEFLIYFQGTGAADDSGLPNDRFFAVRPEGSVSTLKIQRTERGDSAVYLCASSLNYGRAPGELFFGEGSRLTVL.

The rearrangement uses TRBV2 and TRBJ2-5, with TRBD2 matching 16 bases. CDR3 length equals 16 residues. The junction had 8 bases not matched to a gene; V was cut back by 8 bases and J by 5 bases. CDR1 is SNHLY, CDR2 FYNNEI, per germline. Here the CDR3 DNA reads TGTGCCAGCCGGGGACTAGCGGGAGGGCCGCGGGAGACCCAGTACTTC. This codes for CASRGLAGGPRETQYF.

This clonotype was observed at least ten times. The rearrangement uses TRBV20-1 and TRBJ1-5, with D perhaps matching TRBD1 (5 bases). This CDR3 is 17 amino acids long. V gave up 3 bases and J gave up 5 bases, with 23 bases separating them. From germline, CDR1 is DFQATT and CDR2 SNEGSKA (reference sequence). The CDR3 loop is CSASGAPGGTGDQPQHF. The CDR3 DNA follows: TGCAGTGCTAGCGGGGCTCCGGGAGGGACGGGCGATCAGCCCCAGCATTTT.